Included here is one T cell receptor (beta chain) sequence, with context. No antigen is known for it. These data originate in a study of graft-versus-host responses after intestinal transplantation. Background on the study: Grafts were multivisceral, liver-intestinal, or isolated intestinal.

The CDR3 runs to 15 residues. From germline, CDR1 is SGDLS and CDR2 YYNGEE. V lost 1 base and J 0 bases, leaving 10 bases between the germline ends. This table comes from immunoSEQ multiplex PCR, and its TCRdb copy is limited to in-frame clones, with some not included. The repertoire holds approximately 50,000 clones, with about 88% as singletons. This sequence originates from a human donor who was the organ donor for an intestinal transplant. The J gene is TRBJ2-5, the V gene TRBV9, with TRBD1 as a possible D gene (6 bases). The input for sequencing was unstimulated CD4+ T cells sorted from spleen or lymph node cells, taken before transplant. CDR3 sequence reads: CASSVTGQYQETQYF. CDR3 coding DNA: TGTGCCAGCAGCGTAACCGGACAGTACCAAGAGACCCAGTACTTC.